These T cell receptor beta chains were read from a single sample in a study of T cell responses to AZD1222 COVID-19 vaccine. Some clones are missing from TCRdb's copy, which holds only in-frame ones; the method was immunoSEQ multiplex PCR. The sample records about 150,000 clones, around 94% being singletons. The sequencing used peripheral blood, collected on day 0 of AZD1222 vaccination. The source of these receptors is an adult in good health. The CDR3 runs from the conserved cysteine through the conserved F or W. Fields, in order: J gene, V gene, D gene, clone size, CDR3 protein, CDR3 DNA. D genes are given only for firm matches. For some rows the clone size is stated as once, few or many, or as a class when expanded; others skip it.

J: TRBJ1-3; V: TRBV5-8; D: .; size: .; CDR3: CASSLANTIYF; DNA: TGTGCCAGCAGCTTGGCAAACACCATATATTTT
J: TRBJ1-1; V: TRBV6-5; D: .; size: .; CDR3: CASSYTGAKNTEAFF; DNA: TGTGCCAGCAGTTACACGGGGGCTAAGAACACTGAAGCTTTCTTT
J: TRBJ2-5; V: TRBV10-2; D: TRBD2; size: .; CDR3: CASSTSAETQYF; DNA: TGCGCCAGCAGTACTAGCGCTGAGACCCAGTACTTC
J: TRBJ1-2; V: TRBV12-3/TRBV12-4; D: .; size: once; CDR3: CASSLRGNGGYTF; DNA: TGTGCCAGCAGCTTAAGGGGGAACGGTGGCTACACCTTC
J: TRBJ2-2; V: TRBV7-8; D: .; size: .; CDR3: CASSLGLALNTGELFF; DNA: TGTGCCAGCAGCTTAGGTTTGGCCCTCAACACCGGGGAGCTGTTTTTT
J: TRBJ2-5; V: TRBV6-1; D: TRBD2; size: .; CDR3: CASSEWAGEGETQYF; DNA: TGTGCCAGCAGTGAATGGGCGGGAGAGGGAGAGACCCAGTACTTC
J: TRBJ2-3; V: TRBV9; D: .; size: .; CDR3: CASSVGPVGTDTQYF; DNA: TGTGCCAGCAGCGTAGGCCCGGTAGGCACAGATACGCAGTATTTT
J: TRBJ1-1; V: TRBV29-1; D: TRBD1; size: .; CDR3: CSVSRDSEFTEAFF; DNA: TGCAGCGTCTCCCGGGACAGCGAGTTCACTGAAGCTTTCTTT
J: TRBJ1-4; V: TRBV5-6; D: .; size: .; CDR3: CASSLQLGEKLFF; DNA: TGTGCCAGCAGCCTACAGTTAGGGGAAAAACTGTTTTTT
J: TRBJ2-1; V: TRBV7-8; D: .; size: .; CDR3: CASSHTLAGRIYEQFF; DNA: TGTGCCAGCAGCCATACACTAGCCGGACGGATATATGAGCAGTTCTTC
J: TRBJ2-5; V: TRBV30; D: .; size: .; CDR3: CTARNEVTQYF; DNA: TGTACCGCTAGGAATGAGGTGACCCAGTACTTC
J: TRBJ1-6; V: TRBV5-1; D: .; size: .; CDR3: CASSLWGQGASPLHF; DNA: TGCGCCAGCAGCTTGTGGGGGCAGGGCGCTTCACCCCTCCACTTT
J: TRBJ2-1; V: TRBV18; D: .; size: .; CDR3: CASSPPAEGNEQFF; DNA: TGTGCCAGCTCACCACCGGCGGAGGGCAATGAGCAGTTCTTC
J: TRBJ1-6; V: TRBV19; D: TRBD1; size: .; CDR3: CASSIGTGYSPLHF; DNA: TGTGCCAGTAGTATCGGGACAGGGTATTCACCCCTCCACTTT